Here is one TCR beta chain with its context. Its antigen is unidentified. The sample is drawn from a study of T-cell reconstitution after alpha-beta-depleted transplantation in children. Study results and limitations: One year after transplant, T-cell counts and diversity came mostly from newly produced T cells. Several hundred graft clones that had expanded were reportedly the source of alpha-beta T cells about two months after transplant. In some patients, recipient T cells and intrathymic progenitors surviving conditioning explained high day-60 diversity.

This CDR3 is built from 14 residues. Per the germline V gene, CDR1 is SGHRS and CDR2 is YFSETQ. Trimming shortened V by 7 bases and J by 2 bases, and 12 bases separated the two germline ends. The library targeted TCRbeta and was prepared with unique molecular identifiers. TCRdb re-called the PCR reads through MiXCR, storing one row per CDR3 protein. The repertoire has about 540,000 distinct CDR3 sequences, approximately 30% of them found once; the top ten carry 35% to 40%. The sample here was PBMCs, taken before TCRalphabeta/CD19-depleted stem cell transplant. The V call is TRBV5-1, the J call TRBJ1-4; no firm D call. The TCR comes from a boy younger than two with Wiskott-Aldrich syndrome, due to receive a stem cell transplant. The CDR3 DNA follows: TGCGCCAGCGTCTGGACCTATACTAATGAAAAACTGTTTTTT. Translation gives CASVWTYTNEKLFF.